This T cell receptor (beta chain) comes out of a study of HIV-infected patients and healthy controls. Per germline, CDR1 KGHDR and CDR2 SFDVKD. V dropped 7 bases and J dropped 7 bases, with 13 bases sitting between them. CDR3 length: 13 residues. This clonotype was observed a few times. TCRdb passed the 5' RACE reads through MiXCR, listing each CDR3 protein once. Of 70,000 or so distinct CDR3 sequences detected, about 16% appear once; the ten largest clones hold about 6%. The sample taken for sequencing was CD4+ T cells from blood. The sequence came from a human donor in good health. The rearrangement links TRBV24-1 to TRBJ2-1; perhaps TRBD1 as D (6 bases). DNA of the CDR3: TGTGCCACCAGGACAGGCGTGGGGAATGAGCAGTTCTTC. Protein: CATRTGVGNEQFF.